The 2 T cell receptor beta chains below all came from one sample that was sequenced in a study of shared clonotypes between healthy human individuals. Sequencing used immunoSEQ multiplex PCR; TCRdb keeps in-frame clones, though not all of them. The sample has some 2,100,000 clones; 90% to 96% are singletons. Material: naive CD4+ T cells sorted from blood. Subset noted: CD45RA+ positively selected. Receptors were obtained from a man between 18 and 35 years old in good health.

This chain links TRBV5-1 with TRBJ2-2; the D is unclear. Trimming took 3 bases from V and 0 from J, leaving 9 bases between them. Germline CDR1 and CDR2: SGHRS and YFSETQ. The length of the CDR3 is 15 residues. The DNA of the CDR3 is TGCGCCAGCAGCTGGGGTGGATCGAACACCGGGGAGCTGTTTTTT. It specifies CASSWGGSNTGELFF. Drawing the rest from reference TRBV5-1 and TRBJ2-2, the complete variable domain is KAGVTQTPRYLIKTRGQQVTLSCSPISGHRSVSWYQQTPGQGLQFLFEYFSETQRNKGNFPGRFSGRQFSNSRSEMNVSTLELGDSALYLCASSWGGSNTGELFFGEGSRLTVL.

The J gene is TRBJ1-1, the V gene TRBV6-1; the D gene is possibly TRBD1 (6 bases). The CDR3 runs to 13 residues. Germline lookup yields CDR1 MNHNS and CDR2 SASEGT. Trimming left V 7 bases short and J 9 bases short, with 18 bases between. The CDR3 protein is CASMGGRTQQAFF. The DNA for the CDR3 is TGTGCCAGCATGGGGGGGCGCACCCAACAAGCTTTCTTT.